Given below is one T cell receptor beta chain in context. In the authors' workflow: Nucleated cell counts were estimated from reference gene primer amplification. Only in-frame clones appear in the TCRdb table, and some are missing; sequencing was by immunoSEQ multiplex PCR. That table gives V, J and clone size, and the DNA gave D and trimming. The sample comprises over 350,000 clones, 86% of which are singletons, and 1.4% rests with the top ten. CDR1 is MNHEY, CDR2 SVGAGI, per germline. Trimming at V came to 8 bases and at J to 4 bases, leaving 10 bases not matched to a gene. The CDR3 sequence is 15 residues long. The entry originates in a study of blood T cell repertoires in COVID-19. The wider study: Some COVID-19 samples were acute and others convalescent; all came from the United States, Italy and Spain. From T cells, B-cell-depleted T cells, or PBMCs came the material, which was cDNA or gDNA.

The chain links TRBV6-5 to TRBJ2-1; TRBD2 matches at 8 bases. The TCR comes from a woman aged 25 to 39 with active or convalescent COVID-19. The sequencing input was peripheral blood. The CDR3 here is CASEGQGGRYNEQFF. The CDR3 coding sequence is TGTGCCAGCGAGGGTCAGGGCGGGAGGTACAATGAGCAGTTCTTC.